This T cell receptor beta chain comes out of a study of cytomegalovirus exposure and HLA in healthy donors. The donors were healthy bone marrow donors. Study conclusions and caveats: Accurate prediction of most subjects' HLA-A and HLA-B alleles from TCR beta sequences was reported. The study found most TCR sequences rare, yet found some public TCRs in many donors. Later work found most CMV-associated TCR beta chains apparently HLA-restricted.

Vbeta (60) and Jbeta (13) primers were used in the PCR. The repertoire was sequenced with immunoSEQ multiplex PCR; TCRdb's copy has only in-frame clones and lacks some. The sample has approximately 140,000 clones; 82% are singletons. A note on this clone: The antigen is unknown.

The germline V gene encodes CDR1 MNHEY and CDR2 SMNVEV (reference sequence). This CDR3 region has 12 residues. V was cut by 10 bases and J by 2 bases, with 10 bases left in between. The chain combines TRBV27 with TRBJ2-3; TRBD2 might be the D (6 bases). Source material: PBMCs. This receptor was taken from a male donor in good health and CMV-seronegative. This chain's CDR3 is CATQGLTDTQYF. The CDR3 nucleotides read TGTGCCACCCAGGGACTCACAGATACGCAGTATTTT.